The 32 T cell receptor beta chains below come from one sample, sequenced in a study of CD8 T cells in ankylosing spondylitis. TCRdb ran MiXCR on the 5' RACE reads and lists one entry per CDR3 protein. Of around 330,000 distinct CDR3 sequences listed, roughly 12% are singletons. The sequencing input was blood, either unsorted or a sorted T cell fraction (not recorded which). The receptors originated from a female donor with ankylosing spondylitis or in good health (not recorded which).

This clonotype was found many times. The chain links TRBV20-1 to TRBJ1-5, with TRBD1 matching 8 bases. The CDR3 extends over 14 amino acids. Trimming removed 6 bases from V and 4 bases from J; junction bases left unmatched: 8. Per the germline V gene, CDR1 is DFQATT and CDR2 is SNEGSKA (reference sequence). CDR3 residues: CSAFDRGVNQPQHF. The CDR3, as DNA: TGCAGTGCCTTCGACAGGGGTGTGAATCAGCCCCAGCATTTT.

This clonotype was counted many times. V is TRBV20-1 and J is TRBJ2-3; TRBD1 matches at 7 bases. Germline CDR1 DFQATT, CDR2 SNEGSKA (reference sequence). The CDR3 length is 17 residues. The trim removed 6 bases at V and 2 bases at J, leaving 17 bases unmatched. This chain's CDR3 is CSANALFGTVNTDTQYF. DNA of the CDR3: TGCAGTGCCAACGCTCTTTTTGGGACAGTAAACACAGATACGCAGTATTTT.

This clonotype appeared many times. The chain couples TRBV5-1 to TRBJ2-1, with 10 bases that match TRBD2. Looked up from germline, CDR1 is SGHRS and CDR2 is YFSETQ. This CDR3 is built from 16 residues. V lost 4 bases and J lost 3; bases outside the gene matches: 7. This CDR3 reads CASSHELAGFYNEQFF. DNA of the CDR3: TGCGCCAGCAGCCACGAACTAGCGGGGTTCTACAATGAGCAGTTCTTC.

The chain employs TRBV7-2 and TRBJ1-5; 7 bases agree with TRBD1. The CDR3 is made up of 15 amino acids. V was pared by 4 bases and J by 3 bases, with 6 bases of the junction left unmatched. Germline V gives CDR1 SGHTA, CDR2 FQGNSA. The CDR3, as DNA: TGTGCCAGCAGCTACCTAGACAGGGTCAATCAGCCCCAGCATTTT. Protein sequence: CASSYLDRVNQPQHF.

There are many counts of this clonotype. The rearrangement uses TRBV5-1 and TRBJ2-3; D may be TRBD1 (6 bases). Trimming took off 0 bases at V and 3 bases at J, with 14 bases between the two ends. The CDR3 spans 16 residues. Germline CDR1 reads SGHRS; CDR2 reads YFSETQ. This CDR3 reads CASSLDQQGRTDTQYF. In DNA form, the CDR3 reads TGCGCCAGCAGCTTGGATCAACAGGGAAGAACAGATACGCAGTATTTT. Supplemented by reference TRBV5-1 and TRBJ2-3, the full variable domain reads KAGVTQTPRYLIKTRGQQVTLSCSPISGHRSVSWYQQTPGQGLQFLFEYFSETQRNKGNFPGRFSGRQFSNSRSEMNVSTLELGDSALYLCASSLDQQGRTDTQYFGPGTRLTVL.

This clonotype was detected many times. This chain's CDR3 is CASSLDVFSYEQYF. In DNA, the CDR3 is TGCGCCAGCAGCTTGGACGTATTCTCCTACGAGCAGTACTTC. The chain combines TRBV5-1 with TRBJ2-7; D gene unclear. V lost 0 bases, J lost 0 bases, and 7 bases lay in between. CDR1 and CDR2 from the germline V gene are SGHRS and YFSETQ. The CDR3 extends over 14 amino acids. The whole variable domain, filled in from reference TRBV5-1 and TRBJ2-7, reads KAGVTQTPRYLIKTRGQQVTLSCSPISGHRSVSWYQQTPGQGLQFLFEYFSETQRNKGNFPGRFSGRQFSNSRSEMNVSTLELGDSALYLCASSLDVFSYEQYFGPGTRLTVT.

This clonotype was found many times. The chain recombines TRBV5-1 with TRBJ2-1, with D unclear. The CDR3 contains 11 residues. Germline-derived CDR1 and CDR2 are SGHRS and YFSETQ. Trimming shortened V by 1 base and J by 8 bases, and 4 bases separated the two germline ends. CDR3 nucleotide sequence: TGCGCCAGCAGCTTGTACCATGAGCAGTTCTTC. Its protein is CASSLYHEQFF.

Many counts were recorded for this clonotype. J is TRBJ1-2 and V is TRBV5-1; no clear D gene. CDR1 is SGHRS and CDR2 is YFSETQ in the germline V gene. This CDR3 is built from 13 residues. The V end lost 7 bases, the J end lost 6 bases, and 16 bases lay between the germline ends. For the CDR3, the DNA is TGCGCCAGCCCTCCCCGGGATGGCGATGGCTACACCTTC. Its translation: CASPPRDGDGYTF.

This clonotype was seen ten or more times. The chain recombines TRBV6-4 with TRBJ2-1, with 10 nucleotides matching TRBD2. Trimming cost V 5 bases and J 5 bases; bases outside gene matches: 15. This CDR3 is built from 18 residues. Germline values: CDR1 MRHNA, CDR2 SNTAGT. DNA for the CDR3: TGTGCCAGCAGTTTCCACCCAATAGCGGGAGGCAAAAACAATGAGCAGTTCTTC. This codes for CASSFHPIAGGKNNEQFF.

This clonotype was observed at least ten times. The rearrangement joins TRBV20-1 to TRBJ2-5; TRBD1 agrees at 10 bases. The junction had 6 bases not matched to a gene; V was cut back by 2 bases and J by 3 bases. Germline CDR1 DFQATT, CDR2 SNEGSKA (reference sequence). This CDR3 is built from 15 residues. CDR3 bases: TGCAGTGCTAGATCGCCGGGACAGGGGAAAGAGACCCAGTACTTC. It encodes CSARSPGQGKETQYF.

The V gene is TRBV5-1, the J gene TRBJ2-5, with TRBD1 matching over 7 bases. This CDR3 spans 14 amino acids. Trimming took 5 bases from V and 2 from J; bases not matched to a gene: 6. The germline V gene encodes CDR1 SGHRS and CDR2 YFSETQ. In DNA form, the CDR3 reads TGCGCCAGCAGTCCGGGACAGAGACAAGAGACCCAGTACTTC. It is translated as CASSPGQRQETQYF.

V and J are TRBV5-1 and TRBJ2-7; 9 bases line up with TRBD1. Unmatched junction bases numbered 9, after V lost 4 bases and J lost 4 bases. Germline assignment: CDR1 SGHRS and CDR2 YFSETQ. This CDR3 spans 15 amino acids. CDR3 sequence reads: CASSVSGTGMYEQYF. The CDR3 DNA reads as TGCGCCAGCAGCGTATCCGGGACAGGGATGTACGAGCAGTACTTC.

Ten or more counts support this clonotype. V and J are TRBV20-1 and TRBJ2-3; D remains unclear. Looked up from germline, CDR1 is DFQATT and CDR2 is SNEGSKA (reference sequence). V was pared by 5 bases and J by 2 bases, with 5 bases between. The CDR3 length is 11 residues. The CDR3 is CSAQYTDTQYF. The CDR3 region has the DNA TGCAGTGCTCAATACACAGATACGCAGTATTTT.

This chain joins TRBV7-9 and TRBJ1-1; 8 bases are a match to TRBD1. CDR1 SEHNR and CDR2 FQNEAQ come from the germline V gene (reference sequence). This CDR3 has 14 residues. V shed 5 bases, J shed 6 bases, and the junction held 8 bases outside the gene matches. The DNA for the CDR3 is TGTGCCAGCAGCGAGACAGGGGAGGTTTCTGAAGCTTTCTTT. Protein sequence: CASSETGEVSEAFF.

The chain is built from TRBV9 and TRBJ1-4, with D uncertain. The V end was cut by 3 bases, the J end by 7 bases, with 25 bases between. The CDR3 covers 18 residues. Germline values: CDR1 SGDLS, CDR2 YYNGEE. CDR3 nucleotide sequence: TGTGCCAGCAGCGAGGGTCCCTGGGAGGGAATCGCCGGTGAAAAACTGTTTTTT. Protein: CASSEGPWEGIAGEKLFF.

This clonotype was counted at least ten times. The V gene is TRBV12-3 or TRBV12-4, the J gene TRBJ1-3; no clear D gene. V lost 1 base to trimming and J lost 3 bases, with 1 base between them. The CDR3 is made up of 12 amino acids. The CDR3 coding sequence is TGTGCCAGCAGTTTAGTTGGAAACACCATATATTTT. Encoded protein: CASSLVGNTIYF.

This clonotype was counted only a few times. The chain links TRBV24-1 to TRBJ2-2, with 8 bases identical to TRBD1. V dropped 3 bases and J dropped 5; count of bases not matched to a gene: 7. This CDR3 region has 16 residues. Germline CDR1 reads KGHDR; CDR2 reads SFDVKD. The CDR3 loop reads CATSDRDRGRTGELFF. In DNA, the CDR3 is TGTGCCACCAGTGATCGTGACAGGGGACGGACCGGGGAGCTGTTTTTT.

This clonotype was seen many times. The chain links TRBV20-1 to TRBJ2-1, with D perhaps TRBD2 (5 bases). Germline lookup yields CDR1 DFQATT and CDR2 SNEGSKA (reference sequence). The CDR3 has 15 amino acids. The V end lost 0 bases, the J end lost 7 bases, and 16 bases lay between the germline ends. For the CDR3, the DNA is TGCAGTGCTAGAGATATCGGGATATTTGTAAATGAGCAGTTCTTC. This gives the protein CSARDIGIFVNEQFF.

This clonotype has a handful of counts. The V call is TRBV4-1, the J call TRBJ1-6, with D possibly being TRBD1 (6 bases). The CDR3 consists of 16 residues. V lost 4 bases, J lost 9 bases, and 19 bases lay in between. Germline V gene lookup returns CDR1 MGHRA and CDR2 YSYEKL. The CDR3 DNA reads TGCGCCAGCAGCCTCCTCTGGGAGGGGGGTGCTTCACCCCTCCACTTT. It is translated as CASSLLWEGGASPLHF.

This clonotype was counted ten times or more. The gene calls are TRBV5-1 and TRBJ2-1; D is uncertain. Trimming took 6 bases from V and 5 from J, leaving 12 bases between them. The germline V gene has CDR1 SGHRS and CDR2 YFSETQ. The CDR3 extends over 13 amino acids. In DNA form, the CDR3 reads TGCGCCAGCAACTCGGGCGGACACAATGAGCAGTTCTTC. This translates into CASNSGGHNEQFF.

This clonotype was observed at least ten times. The rearrangement links TRBV5-8 to TRBJ2-1; no reliable D call. Trimming shortened V by 0 bases and J by 10 bases, and 11 bases separated the two germline ends. The CDR3 is 13 amino acids. CDR1 SGHTS and CDR2 YDEGEE come from the germline V gene. The CDR3 sequence is CASSLVKGGEQFF. In DNA form, the CDR3 reads TGTGCCAGCAGCTTGGTCAAAGGTGGGGAGCAGTTCTTC.

This clonotype was picked up many times. V and J are TRBV20-1 and TRBJ1-6; D perhaps matches TRBD1 (6 bases). Germline CDR1 is DFQATT and CDR2 is SNEGSKA (reference sequence). The CDR3 totals 11 residues. The CDR3 sequence is CRGGHNSPLHF. CDR3 sequence (DNA): TGCAGGGGGGGGCATAATTCACCCCTCCACTTT.

The chain couples TRBV9 to TRBJ2-2; 8 bases map to TRBD1. The length of the CDR3 is 18 residues. In germline, CDR1 is SGDLS, CDR2 YYNGEE. Losses at the gene ends were 3 bases for V and 9 bases for J; bases not matched to a gene: 19. The CDR3 sequence is CASSEVLRGPSGPRELFF. CDR3 coding DNA: TGTGCCAGCAGCGAGGTCCTCAGGGGGCCCTCTGGCCCCAGGGAGCTGTTTTTT.

The chain carries TRBV5-4 and TRBJ2-1; 8 positions agree with TRBD1. Germline values: CDR1 SGHNT, CDR2 YYREEE (reference sequence). The CDR3 spans 15 residues. After removal of 3 bases from V and 2 bases from J, the junction contained 4 bases not matched to a gene. CDR3 sequence reads: CASSSRQGTYNEQFF. CDR3 in DNA: TGTGCCAGCAGCTCAAGACAGGGGACCTACAATGAGCAGTTCTTC.

Regarding this clonotype: A read error may explain this, as a much larger clone is one base away. The chain combines TRBV12-3 or TRBV12-4 with TRBJ1-2; possible D gene TRBD1, 5 bases. The CDR3 extends over 14 amino acids. CDR3 residues: CASSWGSADYGDTF. The CDR3 region has the DNA TGTGCCAGCAGTTGGGGGTCGGCAGACTATGGCGACACCTTC.

This clonotype was seen more than once but under ten times. The chain couples TRBV6-5 to TRBJ1-2; D unclear. Germline CDR1 is MNHEY and CDR2 is SVGAGI. CDR3 length equals 12 residues. With 2 bases removed from V and 8 bases from J, the gap between germline ends came to 9 bases. The CDR3 DNA is TGTGCCAGCAGTTACGTAGGAGAAGGCTACACCTTC. It encodes CASSYVGEGYTF.

Ten or more counts support this clonotype. J is TRBJ2-1 and V is TRBV9; D perhaps matches TRBD2 (5 bases). The V gene's germline CDR1 is SGDLS and CDR2 YYNGEE. The CDR3 has 14 amino acids. The V gene lost 1 base and the J gene lost 8 bases, with 13 bases spanning the gap. The CDR3 DNA follows: TGTGCCAGCAGCGTATTAAACAGCGGAGATGAGCAGTTCTTC. Residues: CASSVLNSGDEQFF.

This clonotype was seen many times. This rearrangement joins TRBV5-1 to TRBJ2-1, with 8 bases fitting TRBD1. V lost 0 bases and J lost 4; bases outside the gene matches: 3. CDR1 is SGHRS, CDR2 YFSETQ, per germline. The CDR3 is 15 residues long. For the CDR3, the DNA is TGCGCCAGCAGCTTGGGGGACAGGAGTTACAATGAGCAGTTCTTC. This translates into CASSLGDRSYNEQFF.

This clonotype has at least ten counts. The chain is built from TRBV5-1 and TRBJ1-1; no definite D call. V lost 1 base and J 0 bases, leaving 10 bases between the germline ends. The CDR3 runs 15 residues. The germline V gene encodes CDR1 SGHRS and CDR2 YFSETQ. The CDR3 nucleotides read TGCGCCAGCAGCTTGAAGAGGGCGATGAACACTGAAGCTTTCTTT. This gives the protein CASSLKRAMNTEAFF.

The chain joins TRBV24-1 to TRBJ2-1; a possible D gene is TRBD2 (5 bases). V lost 4 bases to trimming and J lost 11 bases, with 11 bases between them. Germline values: CDR1 KGHDR, CDR2 SFDVKD. The CDR3 extends over 12 amino acids. CDR3 DNA: TGTGCCACCAGTGAGCCTGGGAGAAAGCAGTTCTTC. Amino acids: CATSEPGRKQFF.

This clonotype was seen many times. The CDR3 sequence is CASSYFSPGLAGAEQFF. Written as DNA, the CDR3 is TGTGCCAGCAGTTACTTTAGCCCGGGACTAGCGGGAGCTGAGCAGTTCTTC. The chain combines TRBV6-2 or TRBV6-3 with TRBJ2-1, with 14 positions matching TRBD2. Looked up from germline, CDR1 is MNHEY and CDR2 is SVGEGT. Germline trimming cut 1 base from V and 9 bases from J; bases unmatched to any gene: 8. The length of the CDR3 is 17 residues.

This clonotype occurred many times. V usage is TRBV7-9 and J usage is TRBJ2-4, with D possibly TRBD2 on 5 matching bases. The V gene lost 3 bases and the J gene lost 3 bases, with 6 bases spanning the gap. Germline assignment: CDR1 SEHNR and CDR2 FQNEAQ (reference sequence). The CDR3 consists of 13 residues. The CDR3 reads CASSLGDKNIQYF. Here the CDR3 DNA reads TGTGCCAGCAGCTTGGGAGACAAAAACATTCAGTACTTC.